This T cell receptor beta chain was recorded in a study of T cell repertoires in cytomegalovirus infection. Study-wide results and limits: Accumulated public TCR beta family frequency recognized individuals carrying CMV together with the relevant HLA.

MiXCR, run by TCRdb on the reads, gives a single entry per CDR3 protein. The sample contains about 260,000 distinct CDR3 sequences, about an eighth of which appear only once. This clonotype was counted a few times. Its matching antigen is unknown. The receptor's source is a human donor in good health (CMV status not recorded). Some clones in this sample may be carry-over from other donors' samples. Material: PBMCs.

The CDR3 spells CASVPGEYMDTQYF. For the CDR3, the DNA is TGTGCCAGCGTACCAGGAGAATATATGGATACGCAGTATTTT. The J gene is TRBJ2-3, the V gene TRBV6-2 or TRBV6-3; D not resolved. CDR1 and CDR2 (germline): MNHEY, SVGEGT. CDR3 size: 14 residues. The V end was cut by 8 bases, the J end by 6 bases, with 18 bases between.